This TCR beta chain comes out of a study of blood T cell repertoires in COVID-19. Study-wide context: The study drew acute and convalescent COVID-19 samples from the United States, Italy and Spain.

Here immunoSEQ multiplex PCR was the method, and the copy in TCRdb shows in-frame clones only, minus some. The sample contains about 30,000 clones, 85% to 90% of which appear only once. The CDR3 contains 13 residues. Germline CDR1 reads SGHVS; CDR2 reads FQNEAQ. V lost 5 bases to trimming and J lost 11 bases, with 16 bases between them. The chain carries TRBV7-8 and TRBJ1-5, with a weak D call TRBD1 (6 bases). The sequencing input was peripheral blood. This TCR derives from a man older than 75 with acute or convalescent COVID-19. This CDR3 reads CASSPDRLIAQHF. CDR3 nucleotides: TGTGCCAGCAGCCCGGACAGACTAATAGCCCAGCATTTT.